The 17 T cell receptor beta chains in this list originate from one sample, sequenced in a study of T cells after yellow fever vaccination (dated by TCRdb to the late 2010s). To prepare the library, 5' RACE was applied. Instrument used: Illumina HiSeq 2500. TCRdb applied fastp at Q25 and MiXCR to the public reads, then kept only in-frame beta chains. Rows with one shared CDR3 protein collapse into an entry with the most common genes and DNA. The sample records roughly 150,000 distinct CDR3 sequences, under 7.5% of which are singletons. Of the sample, approximately 2.5% is held by the ten largest clones. Interpreted using the paper, the treatment or condition label stands for: live attenuated yellow fever vaccine strain. The sample consisted of CD4+ T cells sorted from PBMCs, taken about 5 days after the first yellow fever vaccination. The receptor set was obtained from a man aged 18 to 29 who received the YFV17D yellow fever vaccine.

This clonotype appeared many times. The CDR3 sequence: CSASRDRGPRQPQHF. In DNA, the CDR3 is TGCAGTGCTAGTAGGGACAGGGGGCCTCGTCAGCCCCAGCATTTT. The chain combines TRBV20-1 with TRBJ1-5, with 12 bases fitting TRBD1. The germline CDR1 and CDR2 sequences are DFQATT and SNEGSKA (reference sequence). This CDR3 has 15 amino acids. Trimming took 3 bases from V and 6 from J; bases not matched to a gene: 6.

This clonotype came up a few times. The chain recombines TRBV27 with TRBJ2-3, with 8 bases fitting TRBD1. Unmatched junction bases numbered 14, after V lost 5 bases and J lost 1 base. The germline V gene has CDR1 MNHEY and CDR2 SMNVEV (reference sequence). The CDR3 runs to 18 residues. This CDR3 is CASSLGQGWAGGTDTQYF. CDR3 DNA sequence: TGTGCCAGCAGTCTCGGACAGGGTTGGGCGGGCGGCACAGATACGCAGTATTTT.

In this sample, this clonotype turned up many times. This chain uses TRBV11-2 with TRBJ2-5; D is possibly TRBD2 (6 bases). CDR1 SGHAT and CDR2 FQNNGV come from the germline V gene. The CDR3 extends over 13 amino acids. Trimming took 7 bases from V and 5 from J, leaving 14 bases between them. In nucleotides, the CDR3 is TGTGCCAGCACCCTCCGGGGGAGCGAGACCCAGTACTTC. Protein sequence: CASTLRGSETQYF.

This clonotype was detected many times. The chain uses TRBV5-5 and TRBJ1-1; D ambiguous. Deletions cut 4 bases from V and 4 bases from J, with 11 bases between. The germline V gene has CDR1 SGHKS and CDR2 YYEKEE (reference sequence). The CDR3 runs 13 residues. The CDR3 region is CASSLEWGTEAFF. The DNA for the CDR3 is TGTGCCAGCAGCCTCGAGTGGGGCACTGAAGCTTTCTTT. The variable domain in full, with the rest retrieved from reference TRBV5-5 and TRBJ1-1, is DAGVTQSPTHLIKTRGQQVTLRCSPISGHKSVSWYQQVLGQGPQFIFQYYEKEERGRGNFPDRFSARQFPNYSSELNVNALLLGDSALYLCASSLEWGTEAFFGQGTRLTVV.

This clonotype turned up a few times. V gene TRBV24-1 combines with J gene TRBJ2-2; the D call may be TRBD1 or TRBD2 (5 bases each). The CDR3 loop spans 14 amino acids. The germline V gene encodes CDR1 KGHDR and CDR2 SFDVKD. V lost 0 bases, J lost 8 bases, and 9 bases lay in between. The CDR3 protein is CATSDLGGTGELFF. CDR3 coding DNA: TGTGCCACCAGTGATTTGGGGGGAACAGGGGAGCTGTTTTTT.

This chain connects TRBV5-1 to TRBJ2-3; no firm D call. Germline V lookup: CDR1 SGHRS, CDR2 YFSETQ. Trimming removed 3 bases from V and 3 bases from J, with 11 bases in between. The CDR3 runs to 14 residues. The CDR3 sequence is CASSYGDRTDTQYF. CDR3 DNA: TGCGCCAGCAGCTATGGGGATAGGACAGATACGCAGTATTTT. The full variable domain, rest sourced from reference TRBV5-1 and TRBJ2-3, is KAGVTQTPRYLIKTRGQQVTLSCSPISGHRSVSWYQQTPGQGLQFLFEYFSETQRNKGNFPGRFSGRQFSNSRSEMNVSTLELGDSALYLCASSYGDRTDTQYFGPGTRLTVL.

Many counts were recorded for this clonotype. The chain is built from TRBV11-2 and TRBJ2-1; no reliable D call. Trimming stripped 4 bases from V and 9 bases from J, with 16 bases between. Germline CDR1 and CDR2: SGHAT and FQNNGV. The CDR3 length is 14 residues. The CDR3 region is CASSSSFLTTEQFF. CDR3 in DNA: TGTGCCAGCAGCTCCTCGTTTTTGACAACTGAGCAGTTCTTC.

This clonotype was seen a handful of times. This chain links TRBV20-1 with TRBJ2-7; 8 bases are a match to TRBD1. V lost 5 bases, J lost 3 bases, and 6 bases stayed unmatched. This CDR3 spans 13 amino acids. Germline loops: CDR1 DFQATT, CDR2 SNEGSKA (reference sequence). The CDR3 nucleotides are TGCAGTGCTGTGGACAGGGCTCGCTACGAGCAGTACTTC. It encodes CSAVDRARYEQYF.

This clonotype showed up many times. The rearrangement uses TRBV12-3 or TRBV12-4 and TRBJ2-2, with a tentative D call TRBD2 (6 bases). CDR3 length: 13 amino acids. V lost 6 bases and J lost 7, with 12 bases in between. CDR3 in DNA: TGTGCCAGCAGATCCACGGGAGACGGGGAGCTGTTTTTT. It translates to CASRSTGDGELFF.

This clonotype was recorded at least ten times. The genes are TRBV7-2 and TRBJ1-4, with 10 bases aligning to TRBD1. Germline V gives CDR1 SGHTA, CDR2 FQGNSA. V was pared by 5 bases and J by 5 bases, with 2 bases of the junction left unmatched. The length of the CDR3 is 14 residues. The CDR3 region is CASSPDRGNEKLFF. Written as DNA, the CDR3 is TGTGCCAGCAGCCCGGACAGGGGGAATGAAAAACTGTTTTTT. Using reference TRBV7-2 and TRBJ1-4 for the parts outside the CDR3, the full variable domain is GAGVSQSPSNKVTEKGKDVELRCDPISGHTALYWYRQSLGQGLEFLIYFQGNSAPDKSGLPSDRFSAERTGGSVSTLTIQRTQQEDSAVYLCASSPDRGNEKLFFGSGTQLSVL.

J is TRBJ2-1 and V is TRBV7-2; D may be TRBD1 (5 bases). Trimming left V 5 bases short and J 8 bases short, with 10 bases between. This CDR3 comprises 12 residues. Looked up from germline, CDR1 is SGHTA and CDR2 is FQGNSA. The CDR3 DNA reads as TGTGCCAGCAGCACGCAGGGCTATGAGCAGTTCTTC. It encodes CASSTQGYEQFF.

In this sample, this clonotype turned up many times. The chain links TRBV4-3 to TRBJ2-1; perhaps TRBD1 as D (5 bases). CDR1 is LGHNA and CDR2 is YSLEER in the germline V gene. There are 17 residues in the CDR3. V was trimmed by 0 bases and J by 4 bases, leaving 16 bases between them. The CDR3 is CASSQETRQGGYNEQFF. CDR3 in DNA: TGCGCCAGCAGCCAAGAAACCCGGCAGGGTGGTTACAATGAGCAGTTCTTC.

This clonotype came up many times. The V gene is TRBV27, the J gene TRBJ1-4; D is unclear. Germline loops: CDR1 MNHEY, CDR2 SMNVEV (reference sequence). With 0 bases removed from V and 8 bases from J, the gap between germline ends came to 10 bases. This CDR3 region has 14 residues. As DNA, the CDR3 is TGTGCCAGCAGTTTATCGCCGGACGGGGAAAAACTGTTTTTT. It yields the protein CASSLSPDGEKLFF.

Ten or more counts support this clonotype. The gene calls are TRBV6-5 and TRBJ2-7; a possible D gene is TRBD1 (5 bases). This CDR3 has 14 amino acids. Germline CDR1 reads MNHEY; CDR2 reads SVGAGI. Trimming left V 6 bases short and J 1 base short, with 13 bases between. The CDR3 DNA reads as TGTGCCAGCAGCGCCAACCAGGGATCCTACGAGCAGTACTTC. Its protein is CASSANQGSYEQYF.

Comments on this clonotype: An end of the junction differs from the germline gene, which may be a read error. The chain employs TRBV7-7 and TRBJ1-2, with D maybe TRBD1 (6 bases). There are 14 residues in the CDR3. Germline V gene lookup returns CDR1 SSHAT and CDR2 FNYEAQ (reference sequence). CDR3 amino acids: CASSLGRGDYGYTF. DNA of the CDR3: TGTGCTAGCAGCTTAGGAAGGGGGGACTATGGCTACACCTTC.

This clonotype was counted at least ten times. The J gene is TRBJ2-2, the V gene TRBV12-3 or TRBV12-4; D remains unclear. The CDR3 is 13 amino acids. Trimming took off 2 bases at V and 6 bases at J, with 7 bases between the two ends. In DNA form, the CDR3 reads TGTGCCAGCAGTTTAAGCCGGGCCGGGGAGCTGTTTTTT. The encoded protein is CASSLSRAGELFF.

V usage is TRBV20-1 and J usage is TRBJ1-4; D is unresolved. CDR3 length: 13 residues. V was cut by 1 base and J by 5 bases, with 8 bases left in between. Looked up from germline, CDR1 is DFQATT and CDR2 is SNEGSKA (reference sequence). The CDR3 nucleotides read TGCAGTGCTAGAGGTGTGATAAATGAAAAACTGTTTTTT. This codes for CSARGVINEKLFF.